The TCR beta chain described here comes from a study of Graves' ophthalmopathy and Graves' hyperthyroidism. Findings and caveats of the study: Ophthalmopathy and stable hyperthyroidism were discriminated by a 13-signature model, with about 90% sensitivity and 81.08% specificity.

The sequenced template was RNA, covering the TCR beta CDR3 region. In the first round, RT-PCR was carried out with HTBI primers, and a multiplex PCR formed the second round. TCRdb recomputed calls from the multiplex PCR reads with MiXCR, one row per CDR3 protein. The sample yields about 380,000 distinct CDR3 sequences, roughly 15% seen once. By definition, stable hyperthyroidism involved no ophthalmopathy within 18 months of follow-up. At least ten counts were recorded for this clonotype. The antigen remains unidentified. This clonotype was obtained from a woman under 30 with stable Graves' hyperthyroidism. The sequencing input was peripheral blood.

The CDR3 protein is CASSPQGRGGYTF. In DNA, the CDR3 is TGTGCCAGTAGTCCCCAGGGAAGAGGGGGCTACACCTTC. V is TRBV19 and J is TRBJ1-2; a weak D match, TRBD1 (5 bases). Germline loops: CDR1 LNHDA, CDR2 SQIVND (reference sequence). The CDR3 loop spans 13 amino acids. V lost 5 bases to trimming and J lost 8 bases, with 15 bases between them.